This record covers a single T cell receptor beta chain. Its antigen is as yet unknown. This entry is derived from a study of OX40 agonist ivuxolimab in advanced cancers. Study information: Partial responses occurred in three patients (one hepatocellular carcinoma, two cutaneous melanoma). Findings of the study overall: Relatively little clonal expansion, among the lowest observed, appeared in partial responders at 0.1-3.0 mg/kg.

Data came from immunoSEQ multiplex PCR; TCRdb stores just in-frame clones and leaves some out. The top ten hold 1.5% to 2% of the sample, which has roughly 89,000 clones, about 86% seen once. The source is an adult with an advanced solid tumor such as melanoma, head and neck, liver or kidney cancer. Sequencing used CD4+ or CD8+ T cells sorted from blood, obtained in a trial of the OX40 agonist ivuxolimab.

The CDR3 bases are TGTGCCAGCAGCTTAGACCGGGGTCCCACTGAAGCTTTCTTT. It translates to CASSLDRGPTEAFF. V usage is TRBV7-8 and J usage is TRBJ1-1; D unclear. This CDR3 region has 14 residues. The V gene lost 1 base and the J gene lost 4 bases, with 10 bases spanning the gap. The V gene's germline CDR1 is SGHVS and CDR2 FQNEAQ.